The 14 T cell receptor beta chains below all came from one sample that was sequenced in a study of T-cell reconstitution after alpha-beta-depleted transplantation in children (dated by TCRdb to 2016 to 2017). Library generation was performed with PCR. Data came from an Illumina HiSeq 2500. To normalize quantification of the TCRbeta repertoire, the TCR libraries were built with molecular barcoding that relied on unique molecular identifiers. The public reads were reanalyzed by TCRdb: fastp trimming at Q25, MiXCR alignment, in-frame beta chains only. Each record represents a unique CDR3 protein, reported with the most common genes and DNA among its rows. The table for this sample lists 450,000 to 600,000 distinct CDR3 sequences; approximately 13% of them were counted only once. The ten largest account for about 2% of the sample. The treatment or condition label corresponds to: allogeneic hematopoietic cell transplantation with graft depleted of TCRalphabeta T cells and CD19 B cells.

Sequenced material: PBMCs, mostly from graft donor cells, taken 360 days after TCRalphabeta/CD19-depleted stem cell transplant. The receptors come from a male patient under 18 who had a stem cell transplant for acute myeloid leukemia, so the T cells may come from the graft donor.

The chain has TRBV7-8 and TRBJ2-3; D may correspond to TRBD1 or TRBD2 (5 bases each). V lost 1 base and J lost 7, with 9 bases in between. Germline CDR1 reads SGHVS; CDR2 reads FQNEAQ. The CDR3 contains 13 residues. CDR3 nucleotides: TGTGCCAGCAGCTTAGAAGGGACGCATACGCAGTATTTT. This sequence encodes CASSLEGTHTQYF.

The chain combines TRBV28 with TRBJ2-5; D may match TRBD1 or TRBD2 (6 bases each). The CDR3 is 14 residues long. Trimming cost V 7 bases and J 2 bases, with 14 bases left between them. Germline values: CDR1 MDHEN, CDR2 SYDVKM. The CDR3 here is CASTKGGLQETQYF. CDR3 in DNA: TGTGCCAGCACCAAAGGGGGACTGCAAGAGACCCAGTACTTC.

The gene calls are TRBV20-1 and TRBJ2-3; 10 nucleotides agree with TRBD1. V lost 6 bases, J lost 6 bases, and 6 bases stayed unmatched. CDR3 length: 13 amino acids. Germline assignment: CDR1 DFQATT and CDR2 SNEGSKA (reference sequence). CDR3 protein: CSAGTGAGDTQYF. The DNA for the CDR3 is TGCAGTGCCGGGACAGGGGCAGGCGATACGCAGTATTTT.

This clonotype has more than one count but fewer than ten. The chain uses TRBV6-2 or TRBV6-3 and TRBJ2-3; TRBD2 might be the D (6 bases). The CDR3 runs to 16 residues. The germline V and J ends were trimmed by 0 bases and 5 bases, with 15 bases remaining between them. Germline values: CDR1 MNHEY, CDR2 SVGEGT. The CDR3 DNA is TGTGCCAGCAGTTACTCGTTAAGAGGGCGGGGAGATACGCAGTATTTT. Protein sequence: CASSYSLRGRGDTQYF.

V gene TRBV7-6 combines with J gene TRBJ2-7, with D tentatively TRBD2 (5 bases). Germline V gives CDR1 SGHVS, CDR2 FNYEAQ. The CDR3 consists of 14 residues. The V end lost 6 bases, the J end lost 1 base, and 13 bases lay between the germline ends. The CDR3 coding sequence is TGTGCCAGCAGTGGAGTAGCGAAGTCCTACGAGCAGTACTTC. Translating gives CASSGVAKSYEQYF.

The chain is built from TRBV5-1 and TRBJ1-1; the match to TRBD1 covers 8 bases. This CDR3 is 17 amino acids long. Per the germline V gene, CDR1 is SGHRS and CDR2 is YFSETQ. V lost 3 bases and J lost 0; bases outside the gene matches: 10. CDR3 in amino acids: CASSSGQGLNMNTEAFF. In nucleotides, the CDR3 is TGCGCCAGCAGCTCCGGACAGGGTTTGAACATGAACACTGAAGCTTTCTTT.

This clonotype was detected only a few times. The CDR3 region is CASSSWNRGFGANVLTF. DNA for the CDR3: TGTGCCAGCAGCTCCTGGAACAGGGGGTTTGGGGCCAACGTCCTGACTTTC. The V gene is TRBV5-6, the J gene TRBJ2-6, with 8 bases aligning to TRBD1. With V trimmed by 3 bases and J by 3 bases, 8 bases remained unmatched. In germline, CDR1 is SGHDT, CDR2 YYEEEE. The CDR3 contains 17 residues. The variable domain in full, with the rest retrieved from reference TRBV5-6 and TRBJ2-6, is DAGVTQSPTHLIKTRGQQVTLRCSPKSGHDTVSWYQQALGQGPQFIFQYYEEEERQRGNFPDRFSGHQFPNYSSELNVNALLLGDSALYLCASSSWNRGFGANVLTFGAGSRLTVL.

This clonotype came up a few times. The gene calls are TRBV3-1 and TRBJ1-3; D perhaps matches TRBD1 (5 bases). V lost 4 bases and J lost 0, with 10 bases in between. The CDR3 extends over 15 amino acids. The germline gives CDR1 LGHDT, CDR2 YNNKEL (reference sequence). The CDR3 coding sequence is TGTGCCAGCAGCCTTACCGACAGCTCTGGAAACACCATATATTTT. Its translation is CASSLTDSSGNTIYF.

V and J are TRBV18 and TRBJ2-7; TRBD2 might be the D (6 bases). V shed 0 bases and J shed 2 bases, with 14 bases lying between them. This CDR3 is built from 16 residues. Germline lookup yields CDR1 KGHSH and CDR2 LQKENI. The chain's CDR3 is CASSPPGLTSTYEQYF. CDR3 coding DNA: TGTGCCAGCTCACCACCGGGACTCACATCGACCTACGAGCAGTACTTC.

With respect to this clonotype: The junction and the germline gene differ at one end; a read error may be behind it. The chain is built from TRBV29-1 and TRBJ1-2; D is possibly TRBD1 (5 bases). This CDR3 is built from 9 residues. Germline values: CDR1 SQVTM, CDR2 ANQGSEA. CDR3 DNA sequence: TGCAGCGTTGCAGATTGGGGACTCTTC. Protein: CSVADWGLF.

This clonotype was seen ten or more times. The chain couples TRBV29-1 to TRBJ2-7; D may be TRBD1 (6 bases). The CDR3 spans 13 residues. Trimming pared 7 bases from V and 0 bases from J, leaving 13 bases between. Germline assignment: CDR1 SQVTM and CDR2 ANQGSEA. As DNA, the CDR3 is TGCAGCGGGGGACACGGGAACTCCTACGAGCAGTACTTC. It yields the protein CSGGHGNSYEQYF.

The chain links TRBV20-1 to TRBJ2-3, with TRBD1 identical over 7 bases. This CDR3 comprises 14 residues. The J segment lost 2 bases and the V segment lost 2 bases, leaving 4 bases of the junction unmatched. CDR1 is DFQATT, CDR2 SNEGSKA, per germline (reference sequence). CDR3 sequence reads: CSARWDRATDTQYF. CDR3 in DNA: TGCAGTGCTAGATGGGACAGAGCCACAGATACGCAGTATTTT.

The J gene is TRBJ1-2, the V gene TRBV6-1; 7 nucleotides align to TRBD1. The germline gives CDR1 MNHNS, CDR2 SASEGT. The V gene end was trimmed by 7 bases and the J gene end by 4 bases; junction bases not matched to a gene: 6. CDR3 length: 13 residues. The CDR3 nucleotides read TGTGCCAGCACCCGCGGACAGGTCTATGGCTACACCTTC. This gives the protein CASTRGQVYGYTF.

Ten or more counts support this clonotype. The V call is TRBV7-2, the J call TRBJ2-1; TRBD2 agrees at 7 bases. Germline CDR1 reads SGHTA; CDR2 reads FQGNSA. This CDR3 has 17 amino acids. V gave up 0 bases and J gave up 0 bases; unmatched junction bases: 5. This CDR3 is CASSLARDYRSYNEQFF. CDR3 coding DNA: TGTGCCAGCAGCTTAGCTCGGGACTACCGCTCCTACAATGAGCAGTTCTTC.